The next 13 T cell receptor beta chains were all read from a single sample in a study of vaccination and CD4 T cells after COVID-19. The Oncomine TCR Beta short-read assay sequenced DNA from cultured CD4+ T cells. One entry per CDR3 protein, called by TCRdb with MiXCR from the PCR reads. The data show under 11,000 distinct CDR3 sequences, with around 44% seen just once and around 35% held by the top ten. These receptors have no known antigen. Treatment indicated: roughly 10-day PBMC culture with coronavirus spike peptide pools or control peptides (ViraFEST assay). Sequencing was carried out using CD4+ T cells from blood, cultured in vitro. These receptors were obtained from a human donor who had recovered from COVID-19.

V gene TRBV5-6 combines with J gene TRBJ1-1, with D perhaps matching TRBD1 (5 bases). Trimming removed 0 bases from V and 1 base from J, with 10 bases in between. Germline V gene data show CDR1 as SGHDT and CDR2 as YYEEEE. This CDR3 has 15 residues. This CDR3 is CASSLASTGNTEAFF. CDR3 nucleotide sequence: TGTGCCAGCAGCTTGGCCAGTACAGGGAACACTGAAGCTTTCTTT.

In this sample, this clonotype turned up a few times. The V gene is TRBV12-3 or TRBV12-4, the J gene TRBJ2-3; TRBD2 matches 10 bases. The CDR3 length is 17 residues. V gave up 6 bases and J gave up 5 bases; unmatched junction bases: 14. The CDR3 DNA reads TGTGCCAGCAGCCCCCCTCGGAGCGGGGGGGCTGGAGATACGCAGTATTTT. Protein sequence: CASSPPRSGGAGDTQYF.

In this sample, this clonotype turned up a few times. The J gene is TRBJ1-1, the V gene TRBV12-3 or TRBV12-4; 7 nucleotides agree with TRBD1. The CDR3 has 14 residues. V was clipped by 7 bases and J by 2 bases; unmatched bases: 7. The CDR3 is CASTQGGGNTEAFF. The CDR3 nucleotides read TGTGCCAGCACCCAGGGGGGAGGTAACACTGAAGCTTTCTTT.

The rearrangement joins TRBV7-8 to TRBJ1-2; tentative D call: TRBD1 (6 bases). The germline CDR1 and CDR2 sequences are SGHVS and FQNEAQ. V was shortened by 0 bases and J by 2 bases, with 10 bases between the two germline ends. This CDR3 is 15 amino acids long. The CDR3 nucleotides are TGTGCCAGCAGCTTAGCAACAGGGTGGAACTATGGCTACACCTTC. Amino acid sequence: CASSLATGWNYGYTF.

The genes are TRBV6-1 and TRBJ2-7; D is perhaps TRBD2 (5 bases). The germline gives CDR1 MNHNS, CDR2 SASEGT. The CDR3 runs to 13 residues. Deletions cut 5 bases from V and 1 base from J, with 9 bases between. CDR3 region: CASSLTTSYEQYF. The CDR3 DNA is TGTGCCAGCAGTCTGACTACTTCCTACGAGCAGTACTTC.

The CDR3 nucleotides are TGTGCCACCAGTGCCCAGGGCTATGGCTACACCTTC. It yields the protein CATSAQGYGYTF. V is TRBV24-1 and J is TRBJ1-2; D possibly corresponds to TRBD1 (5 bases). V was clipped by 5 bases and J by 4 bases, with 7 bases between them. CDR1 and CDR2 from the germline V gene are KGHDR and SFDVKD. This CDR3 comprises 12 residues.

This chain links TRBV7-9 with TRBJ1-6; a weak D match, TRBD1 (5 bases). The germline V gene has CDR1 SEHNR and CDR2 FQNEAQ (reference sequence). This CDR3 spans 14 amino acids. Trimming left V 5 bases short and J 9 bases short, with 14 bases between. This CDR3 is CASSRGSGGSPLHF. CDR3 nucleotide sequence: TGTGCCAGCAGCCGGGGGTCCGGGGGTTCACCCCTCCACTTT.

The chain joins TRBV12-3 or TRBV12-4 to TRBJ2-3; D may match TRBD1 or TRBD2 (6 bases each). Trimming took 7 bases from V and 3 from J, leaving 17 bases between them. CDR3 length equals 15 residues. The CDR3 bases are TGTGCCAGCACCCTATACGGGGGCCGGACAGATACGCAGTATTTT. It specifies CASTLYGGRTDTQYF.

The rearrangement links TRBV30 to TRBJ1-4; weak D call: TRBD1 (5 bases). CDR1 is GTSNPN and CDR2 is SVGIG in the germline V gene (reference sequence). The CDR3 runs 14 residues. V was trimmed by 3 bases and J by 3 bases, leaving 11 bases between them. The CDR3 region has the DNA TGTGCCTGGAGCCCAGGGTCCCCTAATGAAAAACTGTTTTTT. Its protein product is CAWSPGSPNEKLFF.

The gene calls are TRBV25-1 and TRBJ2-5, with D possibly being TRBD1 (5 bases). Trimming stripped 6 bases from V and 4 bases from J, with 27 bases between. CDR1 and CDR2 (germline): MGHDK, SYGVNS. The CDR3 consists of 18 residues. The CDR3 nucleotides are TGTGCCAGCAGCACCCCTCCGGGCCTGGTGGGGCTGGCAGAGACCCAGTACTTC. Amino acid sequence: CASSTPPGLVGLAETQYF. Looking up the rest from reference TRBV25-1 and TRBJ2-5 gives the full variable domain: EADIYQTPRYLVIGTGKKITLECSQTMGHDKMYWYQQDPGMELHLIHYSYGVNSTEKGDLSSESTVSRIRTEHFPLTLESARPSHTSQYLCASSTPPGLVGLAETQYFGPGTRLLVL.

The rearrangement joins TRBV6-2 or TRBV6-3 to TRBJ1-1; D gene ambiguous. V lost 7 bases to trimming and J lost 1 base, with 10 bases between them. The V gene's germline CDR1 is MNHEY and CDR2 SVGEGT. This CDR3 spans 13 amino acids. The CDR3, as DNA: TGTGCCAGCACCCAGTCAGAGAACACTGAAGCTTTCTTT. Amino acid sequence: CASTQSENTEAFF.

The V call is TRBV6-5, the J call TRBJ1-3, with D tentatively TRBD1 (5 bases). The germline gives CDR1 MNHEY, CDR2 SVGAGI. V was clipped by 2 bases and J by 0 bases, with 11 bases between them. The CDR3 sequence is 16 residues long. CDR3 in amino acids: CASSYTAGYSGNTIYF. The CDR3 DNA reads TGTGCCAGCAGTTACACTGCAGGGTACTCTGGAAACACCATATATTTT.

This clonotype was detected only a few times. The V gene is TRBV6-2 or TRBV6-3, the J gene TRBJ1-1; D might be TRBD1 (6 bases). The germline V gene encodes CDR1 MNHEY and CDR2 SVGEGT. This CDR3 spans 13 amino acids. The germline V and J ends were trimmed by 4 bases and 5 bases, with 11 bases remaining between them. The CDR3 nucleotides are TGTGCCAGCAGTTTCCCCAGGGGAACTGAAGCTTTCTTT. Residues: CASSFPRGTEAFF.